Each of the 20 T cell receptor beta chains below was sequenced from the same sample in a study of T-cell reconstitution after alpha-beta-depleted transplantation in children. For TCRbeta, the library was prepared with unique molecular identifiers. From the PCR reads, TCRdb called clonotypes with MiXCR, one entry per CDR3 protein. The sample holds a few hundred thousand distinct CDR3 sequences, 25% to 30% seen once. Sequenced material: PBMCs, taken before TCRalphabeta/CD19-depleted stem cell transplant. These receptors all come from a boy less than two years old with Wiskott-Aldrich syndrome, due to receive a stem cell transplant.

The chain joins TRBV5-1 to TRBJ2-4; 7 positions match TRBD2. Germline CDR1 SGHRS, CDR2 YFSETQ. V dropped 0 bases and J dropped 10; count of bases not matched to a gene: 7. This CDR3 contains 14 residues. CDR3 sequence reads: CASSLAAGRTIQYF. The CDR3 DNA reads as TGCGCCAGCAGCTTGGCCGCCGGGAGGACGATTCAGTACTTC.

This clonotype was recorded a few times. V gene TRBV5-1 combines with J gene TRBJ2-7, with 9 bases that match TRBD1. CDR3 length: 16 amino acids. The V segment lost 2 bases and the J segment 0 bases; nucleotides outside the gene matches: 6. Looked up from germline, CDR1 is SGHRS and CDR2 is YFSETQ. The CDR3 region is CASSLSTGGDSYEQYF. In DNA form, the CDR3 reads TGCGCCAGCAGCTTATCCACAGGGGGCGACTCCTACGAGCAGTACTTC. Full variable domain (remainder filled in from reference TRBV5-1 and TRBJ2-7): KAGVTQTPRYLIKTRGQQVTLSCSPISGHRSVSWYQQTPGQGLQFLFEYFSETQRNKGNFPGRFSGRQFSNSRSEMNVSTLELGDSALYLCASSLSTGGDSYEQYFGPGTRLTVT.

This clonotype was detected a few times. This chain connects TRBV12-3 or TRBV12-4 to TRBJ2-1, with 11 bases matching TRBD2. V trimming: 8 bases; J trimming: 9 bases; junction bases outside the gene matches: 6. CDR3 length: 13 residues. CDR3 sequence reads: CASRTSGSFEQFF. In DNA, the CDR3 is TGTGCCAGCCGAACTAGCGGGAGTTTTGAGCAGTTCTTC.

V and J are TRBV28 and TRBJ2-1; 9 bases agree with TRBD2. This CDR3 is built from 15 residues. CDR1 and CDR2 from the germline V gene are MDHEN and SYDVKM. V shed 6 bases and J 4 bases; nucleotides not matched to a gene: 7. CDR3 coding DNA: TGTGCCAGCAGGACTCTAGCGGGGATATACAATGAGCAGTTCTTC. This encodes CASRTLAGIYNEQFF.

A few counts support this clonotype. The V call is TRBV5-6, the J call TRBJ2-7, with 7 bases fitting TRBD1. J was trimmed by 7 bases and V by 4 bases; bases with no gene match: 14. Germline values: CDR1 SGHDT, CDR2 YYEEEE. CDR3 length: 15 amino acids. The chain's CDR3 is CASSVLQGQIREQYF. CDR3 DNA sequence: TGTGCCAGCAGCGTACTACAGGGGCAAATAAGGGAGCAGTACTTC.

The chain is built from TRBV30 and TRBJ1-4; no firm D call. Trimming cost V 1 base and J 0 bases, with 6 bases left between them. The CDR3 is 14 amino acids. Germline V gene data show CDR1 as GTSNPN and CDR2 as SVGIG (reference sequence). CDR3 in DNA: TGTGCCTGGAGTGGGGGAGCAACTAATGAAAAACTGTTTTTT. Translated: CAWSGGATNEKLFF.

This clonotype turned up a few times. The rearrangement uses TRBV20-1 and TRBJ1-3; TRBD1 agrees at 7 bases. CDR1 and CDR2 from the germline V gene are DFQATT and SNEGSKA (reference sequence). The V and J ends lost 5 bases and 1 base, in that order; junction bases with no gene match: 2. This CDR3 is built from 13 residues. Written as DNA, the CDR3 is TGCAGTGCTTGGGACAGTTCTGGAAACACCATATATTTT. This translates into CSAWDSSGNTIYF.

The genes are TRBV28 and TRBJ2-5, with D perhaps TRBD1 (6 bases). Trimming left V 5 bases short and J 0 bases short, with 13 bases between. This CDR3 spans 15 amino acids. Germline assignment: CDR1 MDHEN and CDR2 SYDVKM. CDR3 region: CASSRRQAYQETQYF. The CDR3 coding sequence is TGTGCCAGCAGTCGACGACAGGCCTACCAAGAGACCCAGTACTTC.

J is TRBJ2-7 and V is TRBV20-1; D is undetermined. V lost 5 bases and J lost 0, with 14 bases in between. The CDR3 extends over 14 amino acids. Germline V gene sequence: CDR1 DFQATT, CDR2 SNEGSKA (reference sequence). The CDR3 DNA reads TGCAGTGCTGCACGCCGGGCGCACTCCTACGAGCAGTACTTC. It is translated as CSAARRAHSYEQYF.

This clonotype was recorded a few times. Compared with germline, one end of the junction differs, possibly owing to a read error. The chain is built from TRBV12-3 or TRBV12-4 and TRBJ1-2; D not resolved. This CDR3 has 13 residues. The CDR3 protein is CASSIAMHYGYTF. For the CDR3, the DNA is TGTGCCAGCAGTATAGCCATGCACTATGGCTACACCTTC.

V usage is TRBV27 and J usage is TRBJ1-1; unclear D gene. V lost 5 bases and J 6 bases, leaving 13 bases between the germline ends. This CDR3 region has 13 residues. Germline loops: CDR1 MNHEY, CDR2 SMNVEV (reference sequence). CDR3 residues: CASSLLDKPEAFF. The CDR3 coding sequence is TGTGCCAGCAGTCTTCTAGACAAGCCTGAAGCTTTCTTT.

The chain joins TRBV20-1 to TRBJ2-5, with TRBD1 identical over 7 bases. V dropped 6 bases and J dropped 4; count of bases not matched to a gene: 5. The CDR3 covers 12 residues. Per germline, CDR1 DFQATT and CDR2 SNEGSKA (reference sequence). The CDR3 region has the DNA TGCAGTGCAACAGACAGGGTAGAGACCCAGTACTTC. Its protein is CSATDRVETQYF.

This clonotype has more than one count but fewer than ten. This sequence joins TRBV7-2 and TRBJ1-5; D call uncertain. The CDR3 sequence is 15 residues long. V lost 5 bases, J lost 3 bases, and 14 bases lay in between. Per the germline V gene, CDR1 is SGHTA and CDR2 is FQGNSA. CDR3 nucleotides: TGTGCCAGCAGCCCCCCAAACAGTCTCAATCAGCCCCAGCATTTT. Its protein product is CASSPPNSLNQPQHF.

This chain links TRBV12-3 or TRBV12-4 with TRBJ2-1; D may be TRBD1 (5 bases). The CDR3 has 15 residues. Trimming removed 7 bases at V and 1 base at J, with 14 bases between. The CDR3 here is CASTPKGWSYNEQFF. DNA of the CDR3: TGTGCCAGCACTCCTAAGGGGTGGTCCTACAATGAGCAGTTCTTC.

The J gene is TRBJ2-7, the V gene TRBV12-3 or TRBV12-4; tentative D call: TRBD1 (6 bases). CDR3 length: 14 amino acids. Between the trimmed V and J ends, which lost 2 bases and 2 bases, there was a span of 10 bases. This CDR3 reads CASSLSGVPYEQYF. Written as DNA, the CDR3 is TGTGCCAGCAGTTTATCAGGGGTTCCCTACGAGCAGTACTTC.

V usage is TRBV12-3 or TRBV12-4 and J usage is TRBJ2-3; D call uncertain. CDR3 size: 12 residues. Trimming pared 10 bases from V and 0 bases from J, leaving 8 bases between. In nucleotides, the CDR3 is TGTGCCACCCACGACAGCACAGATACGCAGTATTTT. It is translated as CATHDSTDTQYF.

This sequence joins TRBV20-1 and TRBJ2-7, with 9 bases that match TRBD2. The CDR3 loop spans 16 amino acids. J lost 4 bases, V lost 3 bases, and 13 bases had no gene match. Germline V gives CDR1 DFQATT, CDR2 SNEGSKA (reference sequence). This CDR3 is CSASVDSGSFRYEQYF. Written as DNA, the CDR3 is TGCAGTGCTAGTGTGGATAGCGGGAGTTTTCGGTACGAGCAGTACTTC.

This clonotype was counted only a few times. The chain uses TRBV5-1 and TRBJ2-2; D gene unclear. CDR3 length: 15 residues. V lost 7 bases to trimming and J lost 0 bases, with 13 bases between them. Germline V gives CDR1 SGHRS, CDR2 YFSETQ. The CDR3 nucleotides are TGCGCCAGCGCCCCTTTGACGGCGAACACCGGGGAGCTGTTTTTT. It yields the protein CASAPLTANTGELFF.

This clonotype was seen only a few times. The V call is TRBV5-6, the J call TRBJ1-1, with TRBD1 matching over 7 bases. The CDR3 covers 15 residues. CDR1 SGHDT and CDR2 YYEEEE come from the germline V gene. Unmatched junction bases numbered 8, after V lost 2 bases and J lost 4 bases. This CDR3 is CASSFDRVQVTEAFF. The CDR3 nucleotides are TGTGCCAGCAGCTTTGACAGGGTCCAAGTCACTGAAGCTTTCTTT.

The chain has TRBV28 and TRBJ2-2; TRBD2 matches 14 bases. Germline assignment: CDR1 MDHEN and CDR2 SYDVKM. There are 18 residues in the CDR3. J lost 4 bases, V lost 4 bases, and 8 bases had no gene match. The CDR3 coding sequence is TGTGCCAGCAGTTGGGTGACTAGCGGGAGGGGTGGCACCGGGGAGCTGTTTTTT. Translating it yields CASSWVTSGRGGTGELFF.